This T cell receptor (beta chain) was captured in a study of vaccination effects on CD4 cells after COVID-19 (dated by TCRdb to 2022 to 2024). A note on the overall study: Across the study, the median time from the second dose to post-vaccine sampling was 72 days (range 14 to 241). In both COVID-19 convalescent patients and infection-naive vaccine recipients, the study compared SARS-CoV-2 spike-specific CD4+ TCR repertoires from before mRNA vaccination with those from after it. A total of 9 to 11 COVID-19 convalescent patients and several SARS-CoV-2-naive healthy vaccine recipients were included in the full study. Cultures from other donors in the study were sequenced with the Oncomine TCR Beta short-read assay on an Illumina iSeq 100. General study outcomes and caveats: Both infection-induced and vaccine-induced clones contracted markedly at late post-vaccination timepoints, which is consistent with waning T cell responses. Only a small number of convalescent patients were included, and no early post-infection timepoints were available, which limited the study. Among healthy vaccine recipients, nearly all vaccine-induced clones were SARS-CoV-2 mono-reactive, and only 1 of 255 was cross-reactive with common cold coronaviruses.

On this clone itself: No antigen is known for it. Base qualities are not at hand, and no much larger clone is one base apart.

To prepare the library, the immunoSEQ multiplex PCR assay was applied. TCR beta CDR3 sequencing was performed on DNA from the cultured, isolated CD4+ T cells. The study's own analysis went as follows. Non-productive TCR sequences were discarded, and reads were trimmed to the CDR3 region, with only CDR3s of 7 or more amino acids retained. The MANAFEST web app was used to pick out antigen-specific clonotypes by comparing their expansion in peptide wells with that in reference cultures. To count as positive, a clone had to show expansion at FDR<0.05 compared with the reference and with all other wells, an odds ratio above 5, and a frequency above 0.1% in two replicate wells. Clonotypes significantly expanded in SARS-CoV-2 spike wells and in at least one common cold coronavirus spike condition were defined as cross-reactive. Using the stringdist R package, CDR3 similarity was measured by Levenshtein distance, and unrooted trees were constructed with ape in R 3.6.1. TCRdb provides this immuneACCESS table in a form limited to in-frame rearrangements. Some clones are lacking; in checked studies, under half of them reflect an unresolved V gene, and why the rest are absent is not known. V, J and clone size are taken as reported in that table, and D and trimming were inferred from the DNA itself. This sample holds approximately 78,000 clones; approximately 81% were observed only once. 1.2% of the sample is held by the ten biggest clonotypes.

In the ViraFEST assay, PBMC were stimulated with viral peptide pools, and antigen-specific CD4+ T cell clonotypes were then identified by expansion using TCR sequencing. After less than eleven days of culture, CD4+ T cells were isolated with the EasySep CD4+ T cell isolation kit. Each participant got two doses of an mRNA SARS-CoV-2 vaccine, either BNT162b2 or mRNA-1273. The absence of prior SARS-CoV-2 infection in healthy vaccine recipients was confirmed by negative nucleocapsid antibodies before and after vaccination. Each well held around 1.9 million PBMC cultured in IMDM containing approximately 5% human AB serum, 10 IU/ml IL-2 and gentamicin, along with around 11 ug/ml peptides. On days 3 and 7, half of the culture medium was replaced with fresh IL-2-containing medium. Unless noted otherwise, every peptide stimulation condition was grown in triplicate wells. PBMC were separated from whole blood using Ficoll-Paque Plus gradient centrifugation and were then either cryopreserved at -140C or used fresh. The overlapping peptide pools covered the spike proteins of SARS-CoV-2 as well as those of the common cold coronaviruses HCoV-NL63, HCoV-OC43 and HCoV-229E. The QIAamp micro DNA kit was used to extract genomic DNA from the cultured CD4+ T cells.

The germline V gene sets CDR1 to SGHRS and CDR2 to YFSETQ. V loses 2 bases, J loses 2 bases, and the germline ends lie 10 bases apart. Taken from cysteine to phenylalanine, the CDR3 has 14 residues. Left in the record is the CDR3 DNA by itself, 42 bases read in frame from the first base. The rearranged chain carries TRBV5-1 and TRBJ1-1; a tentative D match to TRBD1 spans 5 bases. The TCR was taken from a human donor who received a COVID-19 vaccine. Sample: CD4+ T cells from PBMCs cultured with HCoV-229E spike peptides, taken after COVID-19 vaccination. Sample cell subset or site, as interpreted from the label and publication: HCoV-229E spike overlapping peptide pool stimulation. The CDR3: CASSLHRQNTEAFF. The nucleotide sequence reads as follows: TGCGCCAGCAGCTTACACAGGCAAAACACTGAAGCTTTCTTT.